The rows below give T cell receptor beta chains drawn from one sample of a study of shared clonotypes between healthy human individuals. Measured with immunoSEQ multiplex PCR; TCRdb has only the in-frame clones, and not every one. This sample has about 1 million clones, with 65% to 80% found just once. The sample was memory CD4+ T cells sorted from blood. These receptors came from a young man in good health. Each CDR3 is given with its conserved first and last residue. The order of the fields is clone size, V gene, CDR3 protein. The size entry is marked missing in some rows and otherwise reads once, few, many or a size class.

- | TRBV27 | CASSSMTGFNQPQHF
- | TRBV5-6 | CASRFGGQGFNGYTF
- | TRBV5-1 | CASSLGLPMAGEQFF
- | TRBV7-9 | CASSLALTVGEQFF
once | TRBV5-6 | CASSPFLLYEQYF
- | TRBV18 | CASSQGNSGYTF
once | TRBV9 | CASSLTSGTYEQYF
- | TRBV11-2 | CASSPWDRGSGELFF
once | TRBV6-6 | CASIHQSRVDQPQHF
- | TRBV27 | CASSAGTGSTDTQYF
- | TRBV5-1 | CASSTSGTKQETQYF
- | TRBV18 | CASSPQQGLNTEAFF
once | TRBV30 | CAWRNEPNTIYF
once | TRBV7-2 | CASSTLRAGLGARLFF
- | TRBV5-6 | CASSLAGLGEQYF
many | TRBV10-3 | CAISESNNSGNTIYF
- | TRBV5-6 | CASSLGVGGGFEETQYF
- | TRBV5-1 | CASTKDRLQETQYF
- | TRBV5-4 | CASKPGGVSYEQYF
- | TRBV5-1 | CASSFSGMGNTEAFF
- | TRBV7-2 | CASSLVASGRTGETQYF
- | TRBV9 | CASSVGRQGIYEQYF
- | TRBV11-3 | CASSNYYTGELFF
few | TRBV2 | CASSFILRAYGTEAFF
few | TRBV28 | CASSRDRGEQYF
- | TRBV11-3 | CASSPGPLSAQYF
- | TRBV4-3 | CASSQAGTGSEQYF
- | TRBV7-2 | CASSPRPGNPRDEQYF
- | TRBV10-3 | CAMGQGSSNSGANVLTF
- | TRBV5-4 | CASSSRTGSEAPLHF
- | TRBV9 | CASSEPTGYSGANVLTF
- | TRBV11-3 | CASSKGASTGELFF
once | TRBV4-2 | CASSLGGDKTDTQYF
- | TRBV7-2 | CASSLFGEQYF
- | TRBV18 | CASSHGDRYSYEQYF
- | TRBV19 | CASRVTGSQPQHF
- | TRBV7-2 | CASSLVGTGPQPQHF
- | TRBV7-9 | CASSLESGQETQYF